These T cell receptor beta chains were read from a single sample in a study of post-analysis software for immune sequencing data. In TCRdb, the PCR reads were re-called with MiXCR into one record per CDR3 protein. The table lists fewer than 550,000 distinct CDR3 sequences, around a third of them singletons. The source material was blood. The receptors come from a girl aged 2-17 years with multiple sclerosis. CDR3s include the opening cysteine and the closing phenylalanine or tryptophan. D genes are given only for firm matches. Rows may omit the clone size; those that give it use once, few, many or a size class.

d_call j_call clone_size v_call cdr3_aa cdr3_nt
- TRBJ1-1 - TRBV9 CASSSDQGPSGTEAFF TGTGCCAGCAGCTCCGATCAGGGGCCTTCGGGCACTGAAGCTTTCTTT
- TRBJ2-3 few TRBV5-5 CASSLDRASDTQYF TGTGCCAGCAGCTTGGACAGGGCGTCAGATACGCAGTATTTT
- TRBJ2-7 - TRBV24-1 CATDRPSNNYEQYF TGTGCCACAGACAGGCCTTCTAACAACTACGAGCAGTACTTC
TRBD2 TRBJ2-1 - TRBV20-1 CSARGDTSGRGNEQFF TGCAGTGCTAGAGGGGATACTAGCGGGAGAGGCAATGAGCAGTTCTTC
TRBD2 TRBJ2-1 - TRBV11-1 CASREKAGGPSYNEQFF TGTGCCAGCAGGGAAAAAGCGGGGGGGCCCTCCTACAATGAGCAGTTCTTC
TRBD1 TRBJ1-1 - TRBV4-1 CASSQTGGPTFF TGCGCCAGCAGCCAAACAGGGGGCCCGACTTTCTTT
- TRBJ2-5 - TRBV10-3 CAISEDNEETQYF TGTGCCATCAGTGAAGACAACGAAGAGACCCAGTACTTC
- TRBJ2-3 - TRBV13 CASSFFADTQYF TGTGCCAGCAGCTTCTTTGCAGATACGCAGTATTTT
- TRBJ2-1 - TRBV29-1 CSVMEGAGAYNEQFF TGCAGCGTGATGGAGGGGGCGGGCGCCTACAATGAGCAGTTCTTC
TRBD2 TRBJ2-1 - TRBV10-3 CAIILAGGPYNEQFF TGTGCCATCATTTTAGCGGGGGGGCCCTACAATGAGCAGTTCTTC
TRBD2 TRBJ2-3 - TRBV20-1 CSARDRAGTSGGNTQYF TGCAGTGCTAGAGACCGAGCCGGGACTAGCGGCGGGAATACGCAGTATTTT
TRBD1 TRBJ1-5 - TRBV29-1 CSVATGANQPQHF TGCAGCGTTGCGACAGGGGCGAATCAGCCCCAGCATTTT
- TRBJ2-1 many TRBV5-1 CASSLGSVRGSYNEQFF TGCGCCAGCAGCTTGGGGTCGGTGCGGGGCTCCTACAATGAGCAGTTCTTC
TRBD1 TRBJ1-1 - TRBV4-2 CASSQVIGTVMNTEAFF TGTGCCAGCAGCCAAGTCATAGGGACAGTGATGAACACTGAAGCTTTCTTT
- TRBJ1-6 few TRBV5-1 CASSLARENSPLHF TGCGCCAGCAGCTTGGCCAGGGAAAATTCACCCCTCCACTTT
TRBD2 TRBJ2-1 - TRBV28 CASSFSSGANEQFF TGTGCCAGCAGTTTTTCTAGCGGGGCCAATGAGCAGTTCTTC
TRBD1 TRBJ1-1 - TRBV19 CARSTRTGLVAFF TGTGCCAGGAGTACAAGGACAGGGCTTGTAGCTTTCTTT
TRBD2 TRBJ2-1 few TRBV6-5 CASTLSGGAGNEQFF TGTGCCAGCACCCTTAGCGGGGGGGCTGGTAATGAGCAGTTCTTC
- TRBJ1-5 once TRBV12-3/TRBV12-4 CASSLGSPSNQPQHF TGTGCCAGCAGTTTGGGGAGTCCAAGCAATCAGCCCCAGCATTTT
TRBD1 TRBJ2-2 - TRBV5-1 CASSLTGGQTGELFF TGCGCCAGCAGCTTGACAGGGGGTCAAACCGGGGAGCTGTTTTTT
- TRBJ2-5 many TRBV18 CASSPQRGQETQYF TGTGCCAGCTCACCACAAAGGGGCCAAGAGACCCAGTACTTC
- TRBJ1-4 - TRBV20-1 CSALGKTNEKLFF TGCAGTGCTCTCGGTAAAACTAATGAAAAACTGTTTTTT
TRBD1 TRBJ2-6 - TRBV15 CATSNTLQGAGANVLTF TGTGCCACCAGTAACACCCTCCAGGGGGCTGGGGCCAACGTCCTGACTTTC
TRBD1 TRBJ1-2 few TRBV5-1 CASTPDRGQGYTF TGCGCCAGCACCCCGGACAGGGGGCAAGGCTACACCTTC
TRBD1 TRBJ2-6 - TRBV28 CASSLFWDREAGANVLTF TGTGCCAGCAGTTTATTCTGGGACAGGGAAGCTGGGGCCAACGTCCTGACTTTC
- TRBJ1-6 - TRBV7-3 CASSSRGYGSPLHF TGTGCCAGCAGCTCCAGGGGATACGGTTCACCCCTCCACTTT
TRBD1 TRBJ2-1 - TRBV5-1 CASSPRRQGANEQFF TGCGCCAGCAGCCCCCGAAGACAGGGGGCCAATGAGCAGTTCTTC
- TRBJ2-7 - TRBV2 CASGVRTVYEQYF TGTGCCAGCGGAGTCCGGACAGTCTACGAGCAGTACTTC
- TRBJ2-1 few TRBV3-1 CASSQDRDRFSHEQFF TGTGCCAGCAGCCAAGATCGCGACAGGTTCTCTCATGAGCAGTTCTTC
- TRBJ2-1 - TRBV6-6 CASSYQELNEQFF TGTGCCAGCAGTTACCAAGAATTAAATGAGCAGTTCTTC
- TRBJ1-2 - TRBV13 CASSAGPQSHGYTF TGTGCCAGCAGCGCGGGCCCACAGAGTCATGGCTACACCTTC
TRBD1 TRBJ2-6 few TRBV11-2 CASSPGDSGGQVNSGANVLTF TGTGCCAGCAGCCCGGGGGACTCCGGGGGACAGGTTAACTCTGGGGCCAACGTCCTGACTTTC
TRBD1 TRBJ1-5 - TRBV29-1 CSVAAGGWNQPQHF TGCAGCGTTGCGGCAGGGGGATGGAATCAGCCCCAGCATTTT
TRBD1 TRBJ1-1 - TRBV24-1 CAKDRLGTEAFF TGTGCCAAGGACAGGTTGGGGACTGAAGCTTTCTTT
TRBD2 TRBJ2-3 few TRBV27 CASSLALAGGPLYF TGTGCCAGCAGTTTGGCCCTAGCGGGGGGCCCGCTGTATTTT
- TRBJ1-2 - TRBV7-2 CASTLGGGHYGYTF TGTGCCAGCACCCTAGGAGGAGGCCACTATGGCTACACCTTC
- TRBJ2-3 - TRBV7-2 CASSLEGGGPGDTQYF TGTGCCAGCAGCTTAGAAGGGGGTGGGCCGGGGGATACGCAGTATTTT
- TRBJ2-5 many TRBV29-1 CSVSVLVQETQYF TGCAGCGTTAGTGTCCTGGTACAAGAGACCCAGTACTTC
- TRBJ2-5 - TRBV18 CASSPLQDFLGEETQYF TGTGCCAGCTCACCACTCCAGGACTTTTTGGGGGAAGAGACCCAGTACTTC
TRBD1 TRBJ2-7 few TRBV5-1 CASSITGGMEQYF TGCGCCAGCAGTATAACAGGGGGTATGGAGCAGTACTTC
- TRBJ1-5 - TRBV5-1 CAGMGNQPQHF TGCGCCGGCATGGGTAATCAGCCCCAGCATTTT
- TRBJ2-1 few TRBV12-3/TRBV12-4 CASSGNEGPYNEQFF TGTGCCAGCAGTGGCAATGAGGGGCCCTACAATGAGCAGTTCTTC
- TRBJ2-1 - TRBV11-2 CASSLASGNRGTLYNEQFF TGTGCCAGCAGCTTAGCCTCAGGGAATCGGGGCACCCTCTACAATGAGCAGTTCTTC
TRBD1 TRBJ1-1 - TRBV4-1 CASSDAGTGYTEAFF TGCGCCAGCAGCGATGCCGGGACAGGGTACACTGAAGCTTTCTTT
TRBD1 TRBJ2-3 - TRBV5-1 CASSTELTGTGEDTQYF TGCGCCAGCAGCACCGAGCTGACCGGGACAGGGGAAGATACGCAGTATTTT
- TRBJ2-7 - TRBV6-6 CASSQRESYEQYF TGTGCCAGCAGTCAACGGGAATCATACGAGCAGTACTTC
- TRBJ2-6 - TRBV24-1 CATSDLTNVLTF TGTGCCACCAGTGATTTAACCAACGTCCTGACTTTC
TRBD2 TRBJ2-5 - TRBV25-1 CASSEFGTKGTQYF TGTGCCAGCAGTGAATTTGGGACTAAAGGGACCCAGTACTTC
- TRBJ2-7 few TRBV5-1 CASSTGQTSSSYEQYF TGCGCCAGCAGCACTGGACAGACCTCTAGCTCCTACGAGCAGTACTTC
TRBD2 TRBJ2-1 - TRBV11-2 CAGSGSGSSYNEQFF TGTGCCGGCAGCGGTAGCGGGAGCTCCTACAATGAGCAGTTCTTC